The 29 T cell receptor beta chains presented below share a single source sample, sequenced in a study of read filtering for tumor transcriptome and immune sequencing. From roughly 390 ng of RNA, a library with molecular barcoded alpha/delta and beta/gamma adaptors was made. TCRdb redid the calling of the reads with MiXCR, one entry per CDR3 protein. The sample includes some 38,000 distinct CDR3 sequences, about an eighth of them seen just once. Sequencing was done on a sample of a population of CD138-negative cells sorted from bone marrow. These TCRs come from a donor aged 40 or older with multiple myeloma.

This clonotype has a count of ten or more. The CDR3, as DNA: TGTGCCAGCAGCCTGGCCGGGACAGGGGGCGCCCAGCCCCAGCATTTT. As protein: CASSLAGTGGAQPQHF. The chain uses TRBV2 and TRBJ1-5; 12 bases align to TRBD1. Per the germline V gene, CDR1 is SNHLY and CDR2 is FYNNEI. With 6 bases clipped from V and 7 bases from J, the junction kept 10 bases outside the gene matches. The CDR3 runs 16 residues.

Details on this clonotype: This could be a read error, since a much larger clone is one nucleotide away. This chain connects TRBV4-1 to TRBJ2-7; a possible D gene is TRBD2 (6 bases). The length of the CDR3 is 14 residues. V was clipped by 1 base and J by 8 bases, with 15 bases between them. The germline CDR1 and CDR2 sequences are MGHRA and YSYEKL. The CDR3 DNA reads as TGCGCCAGCAGCCAAGGTGGGGGAGGAGCTAAGCAGTACTTC. As protein: CASSQGGGGAKQYF.

The sample holds many counts of this clonotype. CDR3 bases: TGCAGCGTTGAAGTTACCTTCACCGGGGAGCTGTTTTTT. Amino acid sequence: CSVEVTFTGELFF. The rearrangement links TRBV29-1 to TRBJ2-2; D not resolved. This CDR3 comprises 13 residues. The V gene's germline CDR1 is SQVTM and CDR2 ANQGSEA. With 1 base removed from V and 4 bases from J, the gap between germline ends came to 7 bases.

This clonotype occurred many times. The rearrangement links TRBV27 to TRBJ1-1; D call uncertain. Per germline, CDR1 MNHEY and CDR2 SMNVEV (reference sequence). V was clipped by 8 bases and J by 2 bases, with 12 bases between them. The CDR3 totals 13 residues. DNA of the CDR3: TGTGCCAGCCACATGATGAGTAACACTGAAGCTTTCTTT. Protein sequence: CASHMMSNTEAFF.

This clonotype was detected many times. CDR3 DNA: TGCAGTGCTCCATCGACAGGCCAAGAGACCCAGTACTTC. This sequence encodes CSAPSTGQETQYF. The gene calls are TRBV20-1 and TRBJ2-5, with D maybe TRBD1 (6 bases). The CDR3 has 13 amino acids. Germline-derived CDR1 and CDR2 are DFQATT and SNEGSKA (reference sequence). V was pared by 5 bases and J by 1 base, with 11 bases between.

The CDR3 DNA reads as TGCAGTGCTAGAGGTCGGGGCTTCACAGATACGCAGTATTTT. Translated: CSARGRGFTDTQYF. The chain links TRBV20-1 to TRBJ2-3; D could derive from TRBD1 or TRBD2 (5 bases each). Germline V gene data show CDR1 as DFQATT and CDR2 as SNEGSKA (reference sequence). The ends were cut back, 1 base at V and 2 bases at J, with 10 bases in the middle. The CDR3 is 14 residues long.

In its sample, this clonotype was seen many times. The chain couples TRBV28 to TRBJ2-3; 11 nucleotides align to TRBD2. The germline gives CDR1 MDHEN, CDR2 SYDVKM. CDR3 length: 17 residues. V shed 8 bases and J 5 bases; nucleotides not matched to a gene: 15. CDR3 DNA: TGTGCCAGCGGCTTTCTTACCTCTAGCGGGGGGCTAGATACGCAGTATTTT. Its protein is CASGFLTSSGGLDTQYF.

This clonotype has at least ten counts. Because the CDR3 is missing its conserved closing phenylalanine or tryptophan, this is likely a read error. The chain links TRBV11-2 to TRBJ2-5, with D perhaps matching TRBD2 (5 bases). The CDR3 consists of 15 residues. V dropped 0 bases and J dropped 2 bases, with 10 bases sitting between them. CDR1 and CDR2 (germline): SGHAT, FQNNGV. As DNA, the CDR3 is TGTGCCAGCAGCTTAGATACCCGGACTCAAGAGACCCAGTACCTC. Translation gives CASSLDTRTQETQYL.

This clonotype was seen ten or more times. V usage is TRBV5-1 and J usage is TRBJ2-1; 9 bases fit TRBD1. The CDR3 covers 15 residues. Trimming cost V 6 bases and J 1 base; bases outside gene matches: 5. Per germline, CDR1 SGHRS and CDR2 YFSETQ. CDR3 nucleotides: TGCGCCAGCATGACCGGGACAGGGTCCTACAATGAGCAGTTCTTC. It specifies CASMTGTGSYNEQFF.

This clonotype was detected only a few times. This may be a read error: a much more frequent sequence differs by one nucleotide. Likely a read error: the CDR3 ends without its conserved phenylalanine or tryptophan. The chain couples TRBV4-1 to TRBJ2-5, with 13 nucleotides matching TRBD2. This CDR3 region has 16 residues. The junction had 4 bases not matched to a gene; V was cut back by 5 bases and J by 1 base. Germline CDR1 is MGHRA and CDR2 is YSYEKL. The CDR3 DNA sequence: TGCGCCAGCAGCTTTTGGACTAGCGGGGGCCAAGAGACCCAGTACCTC. Its protein product is CASSFWTSGGQETQYL.

By frequency in the sample, this clonotype is large. The chain is built from TRBV2 and TRBJ2-1; 8 bases are a match to TRBD1. The CDR3 loop spans 15 amino acids. V was pared by 6 bases and J by 7 bases, with 11 bases of the junction left unmatched. Germline values: CDR1 SNHLY, CDR2 FYNNEI. For the CDR3, the DNA is TGTGCCAGCAGAGGAGCGGACAGGGTCTTTAATGAGCAGTTCTTC. Translated: CASRGADRVFNEQFF.

In this sample, this clonotype turned up many times. The chain uses TRBV20-1 and TRBJ2-1; a weak D match, TRBD1 (6 bases). Trimming stripped 5 bases from V and 0 bases from J, with 17 bases between. The length of the CDR3 is 16 residues. Looked up from germline, CDR1 is DFQATT and CDR2 is SNEGSKA (reference sequence). CDR3 DNA: TGCAGTGCTGGGGGCCTAGGGACGCGCTCCTACAATGAGCAGTTCTTC. Residues: CSAGGLGTRSYNEQFF.

Ten or more counts support this clonotype. The CDR3 is CASSPGQGGFEQYF. The DNA of the CDR3 is TGTGCCAGCAGCCCCGGACAGGGGGGGTTCGAGCAGTACTTC. J is TRBJ2-7 and V is TRBV5-6, with 10 positions matching TRBD1. V was clipped by 4 bases and J by 6 bases; unmatched bases: 7. Looked up from germline, CDR1 is SGHDT and CDR2 is YYEEEE. The CDR3 length is 14 residues.

This clonotype occurred a few times. This chain uses TRBV10-3 with TRBJ1-2; weak D call: TRBD1 (5 bases). Germline V lookup: CDR1 ENHRY, CDR2 SYGVKD. V gave up 7 bases and J gave up 4 bases, with 19 bases separating them. The CDR3 has 15 residues. CDR3 nucleotides: TGTGCCATCAAGCCTTCGGGCAGGGAGGCCTATGGCTACACCTTC. This encodes CAIKPSGREAYGYTF.

V usage is TRBV20-1 and J usage is TRBJ2-3; D may correspond to TRBD1 or TRBD2 (6 bases each). Germline V gene sequence: CDR1 DFQATT, CDR2 SNEGSKA (reference sequence). The CDR3 is 14 amino acids. CDR3 in DNA: TGCAGCGAGACAGGACTACAAAGCACAGATACGCAGTATTTT. Its protein is CSETGLQSTDTQYF.

This clonotype was counted at least ten times. V is TRBV28 and J is TRBJ2-1, with 11 bases fitting TRBD2. Germline trimming cut 7 bases from V and 7 bases from J; bases unmatched to any gene: 3. The CDR3 extends over 13 amino acids. The germline gives CDR1 MDHEN, CDR2 SYDVKM. CDR3 residues: CASNSGGVNEQFF. The CDR3, as DNA: TGTGCCAGCAATAGCGGGGGGGTAAATGAGCAGTTCTTC. The full variable domain, completed using reference TRBV28 and TRBJ2-1, is DVKVTQSSRYLVKRTGEKVFLECVQDMDHENMFWYRQDPGLGLRLIYFSYDVKMKEKGDIPEGYSVSREKKERFSLILESASTNQTSMYLCASNSGGVNEQFFGPGTRLTVL.

This clonotype was detected ten times or more. The V gene is TRBV5-5, the J gene TRBJ1-1; 7 nucleotides align to TRBD1. V gave up 5 bases and J gave up 3 bases; unmatched junction bases: 13. Germline CDR1 SGHKS, CDR2 YYEKEE (reference sequence). The CDR3 consists of 16 residues. The CDR3, as DNA: TGTGCCAGCAGTGCTGACAGGGCGGCGCGGGACACTGAAGCTTTCTTT. Protein product: CASSADRAARDTEAFF.

This clonotype appeared a few times. J is TRBJ1-6 and V is TRBV20-1; D is unresolved. Trimming removed 5 bases from V and 10 bases from J, with 21 bases in between. This CDR3 spans 15 amino acids. CDR1 is DFQATT, CDR2 SNEGSKA, per germline (reference sequence). For the CDR3, the DNA is TGCAGTGCTCCTTTGTATCGGGAATTGCGGTCACCCCTCCACTTT. This encodes CSAPLYRELRSPLHF.

This clonotype showed up many times. Here the CDR3 reads CASSLTGTGSPQKAFF. The CDR3 DNA follows: TGTGCCAGCTCACTAACCGGGACAGGGTCTCCCCAAAAAGCTTTCTTT. The chain carries TRBV18 and TRBJ1-1, with 9 bases matching TRBD1. The CDR3 is 16 amino acids. With 4 bases clipped from V and 9 bases from J, the junction kept 15 bases outside the gene matches. Germline V lookup: CDR1 KGHSH, CDR2 LQKENI.

This clonotype was observed at least ten times. The genes are TRBV29-1 and TRBJ2-4; D gene unclear. Germline CDR1 and CDR2: SQVTM and ANQGSEA. The V end was cut by 3 bases, the J end by 8 bases, with 8 bases between. The CDR3 is 11 amino acids. In DNA form, the CDR3 reads TGCAGCGTTGAGCTCGGCTACATTCAGTACTTC. It codes for CSVELGYIQYF.

The sample holds many counts of this clonotype. This rearrangement joins TRBV9 to TRBJ2-5, with 10 bases identical to TRBD2. The ends lost 5 bases at V and 3 bases at J; junction bases unmatched: 4. The CDR3 is 14 amino acids. CDR1 is SGDLS, CDR2 YYNGEE, per germline. CDR3 protein: CASSTSGAKETQYF. The CDR3 coding sequence is TGTGCCAGCAGTACTAGCGGGGCCAAAGAGACCCAGTACTTC.

This chain joins TRBV11-2 and TRBJ1-1, with D uncertain. Germline V gene sequence: CDR1 SGHAT, CDR2 FQNNGV. The CDR3 loop spans 13 amino acids. Trimming cost V 1 base and J 5 bases, with 8 bases left between them. The CDR3 spells CASSLGVLTEAFF. CDR3 nucleotides: TGTGCCAGCAGCTTAGGGGTGTTGACTGAAGCTTTCTTT. Looking up the rest from reference TRBV11-2 and TRBJ1-1 gives the full variable domain: EAGVAQSPRYKIIEKRQSVAFWCNPISGHATLYWYQQILGQGPKLLIQFQNNGVVDDSQLPKDRFSAERLKGVDSTLKIQPAKLEDSAVYLCASSLGVLTEAFFGQGTRLTVV.

This clonotype was observed at least ten times. J is TRBJ1-1 and V is TRBV6-1, with 10 bases lining up with TRBD1. V shed 8 bases and J 7 bases; nucleotides not matched to a gene: 7. The germline CDR1 and CDR2 sequences are MNHNS and SASEGT. This CDR3 is built from 13 residues. CDR3: CASLGQGIGEAFF. Here the CDR3 DNA reads TGTGCCAGCCTGGGACAGGGGATCGGTGAAGCTTTCTTT.

For this clonotype: One base away lies a much larger clone, so this may be a sequencing read error. This chain links TRBV20-1 with TRBJ2-1, with a weak D call TRBD1 (5 bases). The J call may be faulty, since TRBJ2-7 better matches the DNA end. The V gene's germline CDR1 is DFQATT and CDR2 SNEGSKA (reference sequence). The CDR3 runs 11 residues. The CDR3 loop reads CSARDNYEQYF. The CDR3 DNA is TGCAGTGCTAGGGACAACTACGAGCAGTACTTC.

DNA for the CDR3: TGTGCCAGCAGCCTTTCCGTACACGGCACCGGGGAGCTGTTTTTT. This codes for CASSLSVHGTGELFF. V gene TRBV7-9 combines with J gene TRBJ2-2; D ambiguous. CDR1 is SEHNR, CDR2 FQNEAQ, per germline (reference sequence). Trimming took 5 bases from V and 4 from J, leaving 14 bases between them. The CDR3 has 15 amino acids.

At least ten counts were recorded for this clonotype. V gene TRBV5-5 combines with J gene TRBJ1-2; D ambiguous. Germline V CDR1 and CDR2: SGHKS, YYEKEE (reference sequence). Trimming took 7 bases from V and 4 from J, leaving 14 bases between them. This CDR3 has 13 amino acids. The DNA of the CDR3 is TGTGCCAGCCGCCGCGTCGCCAGCTATGGCTACACCTTC. It translates to CASRRVASYGYTF.

This clonotype was observed many times. J is TRBJ1-5 and V is TRBV7-6, with 7 bases matching TRBD1. The CDR3 length is 15 residues. The V segment lost 5 bases and the J segment 1 base; nucleotides outside the gene matches: 5. CDR1 and CDR2 from the germline V gene are SGHVS and FNYEAQ. The chain's CDR3 is CASSPLTGSNQPQHF. The DNA of the CDR3 is TGTGCCAGCAGCCCATTGACAGGGAGCAATCAGCCCCAGCATTTT.

This clonotype was detected many times. The chain uses TRBV19 and TRBJ2-6; D may be TRBD1 or TRBD2 (5 bases each). The CDR3 totals 17 residues. Germline CDR1 LNHDA, CDR2 SQIVND (reference sequence). The V and J ends lost 7 bases and 0 bases respectively, with 16 bases between them. The CDR3 is CASMDPGASSGANVLTF. The CDR3 DNA follows: TGTGCCAGTATGGACCCCGGGGCTAGCTCTGGGGCCAACGTCCTGACTTTC.

This clonotype was seen ten or more times. The chain has TRBV6-6 and TRBJ1-1; D is perhaps TRBD1 (6 bases). This CDR3 has 14 amino acids. Looked up from germline, CDR1 is MNHNY and CDR2 is SVGAGI (reference sequence). The V end was cut by 2 bases, the J end by 7 bases, with 14 bases between. The CDR3 here is CASSYDQGRSEAFF. CDR3 bases: TGTGCCAGCAGTTACGATCAGGGGAGAAGTGAAGCTTTCTTT.